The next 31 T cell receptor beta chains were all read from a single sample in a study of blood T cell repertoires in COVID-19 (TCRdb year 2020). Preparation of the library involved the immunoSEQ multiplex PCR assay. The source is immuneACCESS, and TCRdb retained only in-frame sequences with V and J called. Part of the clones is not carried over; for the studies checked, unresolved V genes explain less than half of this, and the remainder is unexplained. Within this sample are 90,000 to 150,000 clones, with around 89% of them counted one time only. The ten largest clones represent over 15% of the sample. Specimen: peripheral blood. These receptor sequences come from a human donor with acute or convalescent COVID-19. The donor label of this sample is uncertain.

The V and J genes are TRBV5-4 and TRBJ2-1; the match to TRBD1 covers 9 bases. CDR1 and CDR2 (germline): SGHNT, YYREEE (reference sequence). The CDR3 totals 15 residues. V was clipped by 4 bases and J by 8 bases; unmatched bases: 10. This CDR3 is CASSRGTGFPYEQFF. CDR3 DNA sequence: TGTGCCAGCAGCCGCGGGACAGGGTTTCCCTATGAGCAGTTCTTC.

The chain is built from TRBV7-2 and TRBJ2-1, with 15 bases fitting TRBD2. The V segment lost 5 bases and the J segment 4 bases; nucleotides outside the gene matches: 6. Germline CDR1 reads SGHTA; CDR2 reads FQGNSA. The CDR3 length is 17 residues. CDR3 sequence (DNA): TGTGCCAGCAGCACAGAAGGGACTAGCGGGAGGTACAATGAGCAGTTCTTC. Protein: CASSTEGTSGRYNEQFF.

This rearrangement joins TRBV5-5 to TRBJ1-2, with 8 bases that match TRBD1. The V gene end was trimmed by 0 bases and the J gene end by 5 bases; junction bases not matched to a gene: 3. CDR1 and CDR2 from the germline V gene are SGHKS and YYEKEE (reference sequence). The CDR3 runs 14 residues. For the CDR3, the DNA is TGTGCCAGCAGCTTGGGTCAGGGGGCTTATGGCTACACCTTC. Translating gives CASSLGQGAYGYTF.

The CDR3, as DNA: TGTGCCAGCAGCTTGAGGGGGAACGCCTATGGCTACACCTTC. Translated: CASSLRGNAYGYTF. The chain employs TRBV7-8 and TRBJ1-2; a possible D gene is TRBD1 (6 bases). V lost 3 bases to trimming and J lost 4 bases, with 12 bases between them. CDR3 size: 14 residues. Germline assignment: CDR1 SGHVS and CDR2 FQNEAQ. The complete variable domain, with remaining parts taken from reference TRBV7-8 and TRBJ1-2, reads GAGVSQSPRYKVAKRGQDVALRCDPISGHVSLFWYQQALGQGPEFLTYFQNEAQLDKSGLPSDRFFAERPEGSVSTLKIQRTQQEDSAVYLCASSLRGNAYGYTFGSGTRLTVV.

The CDR3 nucleotides read TGTGCCAGCAGTCGGGCCGTTGGTAGCGGCTCCTACAATGAGCAGTTCTTC. It codes for CASSRAVGSGSYNEQFF. The genes are TRBV7-6 and TRBJ2-1, with D maybe TRBD2 (6 bases). Germline CDR1 reads SGHVS; CDR2 reads FNYEAQ. Trimming left V 6 bases short and J 0 bases short, with 18 bases between. CDR3 length equals 17 residues.

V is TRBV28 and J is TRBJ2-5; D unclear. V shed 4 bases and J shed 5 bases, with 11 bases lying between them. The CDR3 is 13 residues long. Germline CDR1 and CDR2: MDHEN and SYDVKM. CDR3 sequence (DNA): TGTGCCAGCAGTTGGAGACTTCTGGAGACCCAGTACTTC. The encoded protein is CASSWRLLETQYF.

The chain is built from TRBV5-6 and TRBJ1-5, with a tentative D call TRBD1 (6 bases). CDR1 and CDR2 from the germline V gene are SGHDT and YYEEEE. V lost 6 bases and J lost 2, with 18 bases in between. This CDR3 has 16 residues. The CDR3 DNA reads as TGTGCCAGCACCTTAGCACAGGGTAGGGGCAATCAGCCCCAGCATTTT. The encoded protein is CASTLAQGRGNQPQHF.

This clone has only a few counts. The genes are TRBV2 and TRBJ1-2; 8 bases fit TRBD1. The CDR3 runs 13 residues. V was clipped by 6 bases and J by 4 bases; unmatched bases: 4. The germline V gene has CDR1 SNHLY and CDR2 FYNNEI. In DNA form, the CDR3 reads TGTGCCAGCAGGGACAGGGCGGGCTATGGCTACACCTTC. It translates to CASRDRAGYGYTF.

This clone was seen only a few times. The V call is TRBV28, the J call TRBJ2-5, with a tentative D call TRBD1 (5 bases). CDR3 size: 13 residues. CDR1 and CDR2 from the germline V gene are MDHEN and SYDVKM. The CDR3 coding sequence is TGTGCATCGGTCCAACAGGACCAAGAGACCCAGTACTTC. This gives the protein CASVQQDQETQYF. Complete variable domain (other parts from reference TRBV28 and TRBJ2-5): DVKVTQSSRYLVKRTGEKVFLECVQDMDHENMFWYRQDPGLGLRLIYFSYDVKMKEKGDIPEGYSVSREKKERFSLILESASTNQTSMYLCASVQQDQETQYFGPGTRLLVL.

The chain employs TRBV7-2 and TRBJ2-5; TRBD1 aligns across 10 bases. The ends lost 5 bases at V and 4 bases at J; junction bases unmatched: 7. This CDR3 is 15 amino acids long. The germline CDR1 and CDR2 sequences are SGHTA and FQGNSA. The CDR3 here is CASSPGQGSTETQYF. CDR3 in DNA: TGTGCCAGCAGCCCGGGACAGGGGAGCACAGAGACCCAGTACTTC.

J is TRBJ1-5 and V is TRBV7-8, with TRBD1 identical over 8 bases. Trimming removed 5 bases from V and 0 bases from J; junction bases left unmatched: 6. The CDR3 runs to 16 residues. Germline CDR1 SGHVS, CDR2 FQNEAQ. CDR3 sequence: CASSPGQGGSNQPQHF. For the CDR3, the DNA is TGTGCCAGCAGCCCCGGACAGGGAGGTAGCAATCAGCCCCAGCATTTT.

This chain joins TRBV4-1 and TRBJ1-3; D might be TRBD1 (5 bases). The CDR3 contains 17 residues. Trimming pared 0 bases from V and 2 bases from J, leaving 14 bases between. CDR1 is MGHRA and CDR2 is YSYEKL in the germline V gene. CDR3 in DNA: TGCGCCAGCAGCCAAGAGCCCGGGCGGGGGGCTGGAAACACCATATATTTT. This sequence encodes CASSQEPGRGAGNTIYF.

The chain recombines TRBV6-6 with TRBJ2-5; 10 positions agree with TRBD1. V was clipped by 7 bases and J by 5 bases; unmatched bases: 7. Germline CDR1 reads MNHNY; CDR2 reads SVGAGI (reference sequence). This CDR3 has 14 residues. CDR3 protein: CASNIGTGAETQYF. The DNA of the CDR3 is TGTGCCAGCAATATCGGGACAGGGGCTGAGACCCAGTACTTC.

The CDR3 is CASSRRQGLNTEAFF. CDR3 sequence (DNA): TGTGCCAGCAGCCGACGACAGGGCTTGAACACTGAAGCTTTCTTT. This chain links TRBV14 with TRBJ1-1; 7 bases agree with TRBD1. CDR1 is SGHDN and CDR2 is FVKESK in the germline V gene. The CDR3 sequence is 15 residues long. V shed 4 bases and J 0 bases; nucleotides not matched to a gene: 5.

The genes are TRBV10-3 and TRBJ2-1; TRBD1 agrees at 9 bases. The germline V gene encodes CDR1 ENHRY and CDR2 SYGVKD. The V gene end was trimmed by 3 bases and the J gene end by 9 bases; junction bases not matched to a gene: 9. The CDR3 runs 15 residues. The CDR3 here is CAISEAGQGMSEQFF. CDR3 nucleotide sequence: TGTGCCATCAGTGAAGCCGGACAGGGGATGAGTGAGCAGTTCTTC.

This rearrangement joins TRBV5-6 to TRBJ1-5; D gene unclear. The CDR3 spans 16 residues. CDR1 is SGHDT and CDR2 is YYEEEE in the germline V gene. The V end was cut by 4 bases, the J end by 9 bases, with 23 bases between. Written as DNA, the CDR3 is TGTGCCAGCAGCCTTGGCACAGCCACTTTAGCGTGGCCCCAGCATTTT. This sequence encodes CASSLGTATLAWPQHF.

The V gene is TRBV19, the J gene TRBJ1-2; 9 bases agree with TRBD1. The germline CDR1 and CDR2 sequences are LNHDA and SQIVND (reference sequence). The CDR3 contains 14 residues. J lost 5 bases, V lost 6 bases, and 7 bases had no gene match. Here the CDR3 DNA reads TGTGCCAGTAGCCAACAGGGGGCGGGGTATGGCTACACCTTC. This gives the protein CASSQQGAGYGYTF.

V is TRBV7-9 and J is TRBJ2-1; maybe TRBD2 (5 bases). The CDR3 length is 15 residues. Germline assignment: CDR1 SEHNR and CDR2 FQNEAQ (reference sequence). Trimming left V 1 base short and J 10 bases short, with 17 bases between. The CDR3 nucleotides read TGTGCCAGCAGCTTAGGTGGCCCCAAGCGGCACGAGCAGTTCTTC. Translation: CASSLGGPKRHEQFF.

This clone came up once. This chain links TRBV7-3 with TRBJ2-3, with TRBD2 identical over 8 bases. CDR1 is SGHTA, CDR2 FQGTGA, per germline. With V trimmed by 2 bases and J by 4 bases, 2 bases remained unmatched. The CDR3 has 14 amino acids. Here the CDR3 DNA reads TGTGCCAGCAGCTTAGGGCGGGAGGCAGATACGCAGTATTTT. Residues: CASSLGREADTQYF.

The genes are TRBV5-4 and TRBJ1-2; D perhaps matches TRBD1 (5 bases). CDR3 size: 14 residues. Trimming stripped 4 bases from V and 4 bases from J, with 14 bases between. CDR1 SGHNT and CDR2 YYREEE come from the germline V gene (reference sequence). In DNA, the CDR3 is TGTGCCAGCAGCCGGGGCGGGGATAGCTATGGCTACACCTTC. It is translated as CASSRGGDSYGYTF.

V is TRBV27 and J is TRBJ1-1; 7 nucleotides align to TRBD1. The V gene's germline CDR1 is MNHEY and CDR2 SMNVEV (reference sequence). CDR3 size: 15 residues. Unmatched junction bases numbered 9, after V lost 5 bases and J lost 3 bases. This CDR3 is CASSALDRAYTEAFF. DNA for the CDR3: TGTGCCAGCAGTGCACTAGACAGGGCCTACACTGAAGCTTTCTTT.

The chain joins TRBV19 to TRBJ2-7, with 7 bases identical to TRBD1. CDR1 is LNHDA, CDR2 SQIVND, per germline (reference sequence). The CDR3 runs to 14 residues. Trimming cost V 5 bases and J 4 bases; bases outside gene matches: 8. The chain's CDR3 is CASSPGTAGYEQYF. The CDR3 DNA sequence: TGTGCCAGTAGTCCCGGGACAGCAGGTTACGAGCAGTACTTC.

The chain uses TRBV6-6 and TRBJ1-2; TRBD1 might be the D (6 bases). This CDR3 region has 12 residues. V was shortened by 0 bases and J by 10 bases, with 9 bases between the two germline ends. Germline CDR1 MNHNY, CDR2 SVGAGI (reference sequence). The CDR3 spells CASSYSRTDYTF. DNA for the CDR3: TGTGCCAGCAGTTACTCCCGGACAGACTACACCTTC.

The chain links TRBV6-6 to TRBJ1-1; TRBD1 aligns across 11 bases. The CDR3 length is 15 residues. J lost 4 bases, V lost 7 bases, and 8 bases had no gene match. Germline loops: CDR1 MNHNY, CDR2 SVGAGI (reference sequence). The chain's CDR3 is CASIRSGTGGTEAFF. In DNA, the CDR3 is TGTGCCAGCATAAGATCCGGGACAGGGGGCACTGAAGCTTTCTTT.

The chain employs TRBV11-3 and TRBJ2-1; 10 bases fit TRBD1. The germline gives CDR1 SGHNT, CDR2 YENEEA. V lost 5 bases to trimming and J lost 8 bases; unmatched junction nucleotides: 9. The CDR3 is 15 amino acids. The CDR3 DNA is TGTGCCAGCAGCCGCGGACAGGGGGTCCAGTATGAGCAGTTCTTC. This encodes CASSRGQGVQYEQFF.

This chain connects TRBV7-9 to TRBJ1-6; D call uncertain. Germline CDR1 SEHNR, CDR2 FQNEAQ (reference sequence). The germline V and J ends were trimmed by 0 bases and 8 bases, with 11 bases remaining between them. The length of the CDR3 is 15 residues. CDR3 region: CASSLALGRHSPLHF. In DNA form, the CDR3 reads TGTGCCAGCAGCTTAGCGTTAGGGAGGCATTCACCCCTCCACTTT.

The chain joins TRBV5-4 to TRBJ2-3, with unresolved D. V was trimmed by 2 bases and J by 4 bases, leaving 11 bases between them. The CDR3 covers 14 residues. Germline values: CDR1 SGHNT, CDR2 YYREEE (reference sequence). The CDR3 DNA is TGTGCCAGCAGCTTCCGGCAGGCTCCAGATACGCAGTATTTT. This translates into CASSFRQAPDTQYF. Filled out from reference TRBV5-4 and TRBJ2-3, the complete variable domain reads ETGVTQSPTHLIKTRGQQVTLRCSSQSGHNTVSWYQQALGQGPQFIFQYYREEENGRGNFPPRFSGLQFPNYSSELNVNALELDDSALYLCASSFRQAPDTQYFGPGTRLTVL.

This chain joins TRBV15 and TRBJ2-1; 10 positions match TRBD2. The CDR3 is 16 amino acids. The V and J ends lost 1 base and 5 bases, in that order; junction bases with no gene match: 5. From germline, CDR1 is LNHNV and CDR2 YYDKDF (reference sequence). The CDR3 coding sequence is TGTGCCACCAGCAGAGGTCTAGCGGGGGACGACAATGAGCAGTTCTTC. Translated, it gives CATSRGLAGDDNEQFF.

For the CDR3, the DNA is TGTGCCAGCAGTCCCAGGCGCCAAGAGACCCAGTACTTC. It encodes CASSPRRQETQYF. The chain uses TRBV27 and TRBJ2-5; D is unclear. The ends were cut back, 5 bases at V and 1 base at J, with 8 bases in the middle. This CDR3 is built from 13 residues. Looked up from germline, CDR1 is MNHEY and CDR2 is SMNVEV (reference sequence).

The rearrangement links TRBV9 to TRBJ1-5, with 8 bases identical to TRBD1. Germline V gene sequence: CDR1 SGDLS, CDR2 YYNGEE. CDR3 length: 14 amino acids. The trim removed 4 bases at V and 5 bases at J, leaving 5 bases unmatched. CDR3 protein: CASSPGTGDQPQHF. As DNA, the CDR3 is TGTGCCAGCAGCCCCGGGACAGGTGATCAGCCCCAGCATTTT.

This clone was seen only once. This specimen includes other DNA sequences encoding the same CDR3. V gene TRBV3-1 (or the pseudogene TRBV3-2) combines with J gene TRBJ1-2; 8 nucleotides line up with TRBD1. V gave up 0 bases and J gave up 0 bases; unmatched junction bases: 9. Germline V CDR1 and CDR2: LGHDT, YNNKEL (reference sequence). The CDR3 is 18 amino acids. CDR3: CASSQEGYQGAANYGYTF. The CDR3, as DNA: TGTGCCAGCAGCCAAGAGGGCTATCAGGGGGCAGCTAACTATGGCTACACCTTC.